Shown below are 21 T cell receptor beta chains from a single sample sequenced in a study of T-cell reconstitution after alpha-beta-depleted transplantation in children. A TCRbeta library incorporating unique molecular identifiers was prepared. TCRdb ran MiXCR on the PCR reads and lists one entry per CDR3 protein. The profile shows fewer than 150,000 distinct CDR3 sequences, 9.5% to 10% of them singletons. The sequencing here drew on PBMCs, mostly from graft donor cells, taken 180 days after TCRalphabeta/CD19-depleted stem cell transplant. These receptors were obtained from a girl under three years old who had a stem cell transplant for combined immunodeficiency, so the T cells may come from the graft donor.

The rearrangement links TRBV20-1 to TRBJ2-1, with D uncertain. Germline CDR1 and CDR2: DFQATT and SNEGSKA (reference sequence). V shed 0 bases and J shed 4 bases, with 13 bases lying between them. CDR3 length: 15 amino acids. Here the CDR3 reads CSARDLFGRYNEQFF. CDR3 nucleotide sequence: TGCAGTGCTAGAGATCTTTTCGGCAGGTACAATGAGCAGTTCTTC.

This rearrangement joins TRBV6-5 to TRBJ1-1, with 7 bases matching TRBD1. Unmatched junction bases numbered 7, after V lost 4 bases and J lost 5 bases. This CDR3 has 14 residues. CDR1 and CDR2 from the germline V gene are MNHEY and SVGAGI. CDR3 sequence reads: CASSWRQGGTEAFF. As DNA, the CDR3 is TGTGCCAGCAGTTGGCGACAGGGAGGAACTGAAGCTTTCTTT.

The chain carries TRBV6-2 or TRBV6-3 and TRBJ2-5, with D tentatively TRBD1 (6 bases). Between the trimmed V and J ends, which lost 2 bases and 4 bases, there was a span of 17 bases. This CDR3 is built from 16 residues. CDR1 and CDR2 (germline): MNHEY, SVGEGT. The CDR3 loop is CASSYPDSEAIETQYF. CDR3 bases: TGTGCCAGCAGTTACCCGGACAGCGAAGCAATAGAGACCCAGTACTTC.

This chain connects TRBV9 to TRBJ2-7, with TRBD2 matching over 9 bases. Trimming removed 4 bases from V and 7 bases from J; junction bases left unmatched: 9. Germline CDR1 reads SGDLS; CDR2 reads YYNGEE. The CDR3 runs 14 residues. The DNA for the CDR3 is TGTGCCAGCAGCTTAGCGGGGGCCGGTGGGGAGCAGTACTTC. It codes for CASSLAGAGGEQYF.

The V call is TRBV15, the J call TRBJ2-7, with unresolved D. CDR1 and CDR2 (germline): LNHNV, YYDKDF (reference sequence). The V end was cut by 0 bases, the J end by 0 bases, with 12 bases between. The CDR3 loop spans 16 amino acids. This CDR3 reads CATSRDRRLSSYEQYF. The CDR3 region has the DNA TGTGCCACCAGCAGAGACCGGAGACTCAGCTCCTACGAGCAGTACTTC.

This clonotype was found a few times. The V call is TRBV19, the J call TRBJ2-2, with unresolved D. V gave up 8 bases and J gave up 1 base, with 8 bases separating them. The CDR3 has 13 residues. In germline, CDR1 is LNHDA, CDR2 SQIVND (reference sequence). The CDR3 reads CASQALNTGELFF. The CDR3 DNA follows: TGTGCCAGTCAAGCGTTGAACACCGGGGAGCTGTTTTTT.

This clonotype was observed at least ten times. This rearrangement joins TRBV7-6 to TRBJ2-1, with a tentative D call TRBD2 (6 bases). Germline V gives CDR1 SGHVS, CDR2 FNYEAQ. The CDR3 consists of 15 residues. With 0 bases removed from V and 2 bases from J, the gap between germline ends came to 8 bases. The DNA of the CDR3 is TGTGCCAGCAGCTTAGCCGGCGGGACCTACAATGAGCAGTTCTTC. The encoded protein is CASSLAGGTYNEQFF.

This clonotype was seen a handful of times. V gene TRBV6-2 or TRBV6-3 combines with J gene TRBJ1-5; 11 bases are shared with TRBD1. Germline V gene lookup returns CDR1 MNHEY and CDR2 SVGEGT. The CDR3 is 15 amino acids. V dropped 8 bases and J dropped 7; count of bases not matched to a gene: 10. The CDR3 reads CASRPGTGGRQPQHF. The CDR3, as DNA: TGTGCCAGCCGGCCCGGGACAGGGGGAAGGCAGCCCCAGCATTTT.

The chain is built from TRBV4-3 and TRBJ2-5; tentatively, D is TRBD1 or TRBD2 (5 bases each). Between the trimmed V and J ends, which lost 3 bases and 4 bases, there was a span of 9 bases. This CDR3 comprises 13 residues. CDR1 is LGHNA and CDR2 is YSLEER in the germline V gene. The CDR3 nucleotides are TGCGCCAGCAGCCACTCGAGGGGAGAGACCCAGTACTTC. Translating gives CASSHSRGETQYF.

The chain combines TRBV7-2 with TRBJ1-2; 7 bases are shared with TRBD1. Germline V gives CDR1 SGHTA, CDR2 FQGNSA. V was pared by 1 base and J by 2 bases, with 10 bases of the junction left unmatched. This CDR3 spans 17 amino acids. In nucleotides, the CDR3 is TGTGCCAGCAGCTTAGGGCCCTCGGCAGGGGGAAACTATGGCTACACCTTC. This translates into CASSLGPSAGGNYGYTF.

The chain carries TRBV12-3 or TRBV12-4 and TRBJ2-5, with D maybe TRBD2 (5 bases). The CDR3 length is 14 residues. The V end lost 5 bases, the J end lost 5 bases, and 15 bases lay between the germline ends. The chain's CDR3 is CASSARGPLETQYF. The CDR3, as DNA: TGTGCCAGCAGTGCCCGAGGGCCTCTCGAGACCCAGTACTTC.

This clonotype showed up many times. The CDR3 sequence is CASSLVLWRETAYEQYF. CDR3 nucleotides: TGTGCCAGCAGCTTGGTCCTTTGGCGGGAGACCGCCTACGAGCAGTACTTC. The gene calls are TRBV5-6 and TRBJ2-7, with 7 positions matching TRBD2. Germline trimming cut 0 bases from V and 2 bases from J; bases unmatched to any gene: 11. This CDR3 contains 17 residues. Germline CDR1 reads SGHDT; CDR2 reads YYEEEE.

This chain connects TRBV5-6 to TRBJ2-1, with 7 bases lining up with TRBD2. The germline CDR1 and CDR2 sequences are SGHDT and YYEEEE. The CDR3 has 15 amino acids. The junction had 10 bases not matched to a gene; V was cut back by 4 bases and J by 6 bases. For the CDR3, the DNA is TGTGCCAGCAGCGACGACGGGGGAGGGAGCAATGAGCAGTTCTTC. Residues: CASSDDGGGSNEQFF.

This chain joins TRBV10-2 and TRBJ2-7; TRBD1 agrees at 10 bases. This CDR3 comprises 15 residues. The germline V gene has CDR1 WSHSY and CDR2 SAAADI. The J segment lost 5 bases and the V segment lost 6 bases, leaving 10 bases of the junction unmatched. The CDR3, as DNA: TGCGCCAGCAGCCTCCCGGGACAGGGGACGGACGAGCAGTACTTC. It specifies CASSLPGQGTDEQYF.

In its sample, this clonotype was seen many times. V is TRBV18 and J is TRBJ2-1, with 12 bases aligning to TRBD1. Germline CDR1 and CDR2: KGHSH and LQKENI. The CDR3 has 14 amino acids. V shed 4 bases and J 9 bases; nucleotides not matched to a gene: 4. The CDR3 loop reads CASSLGQGATEQFF. The CDR3 DNA follows: TGTGCCAGCTCACTGGGACAGGGGGCAACTGAGCAGTTCTTC.

This clonotype appeared a few times. CDR3: CASRDRTTGELFF. Here the CDR3 DNA reads TGTGCCAGTAGGGACAGGACCACCGGGGAGCTGTTTTTT. V and J are TRBV19 and TRBJ2-2, with 7 bases that match TRBD1. This CDR3 contains 13 residues. Per germline, CDR1 LNHDA and CDR2 SQIVND (reference sequence). The V segment lost 6 bases and the J segment 4 bases; nucleotides outside the gene matches: 2.

The rearrangement uses TRBV20-1 and TRBJ2-5; 11 bases line up with TRBD2. The V gene's germline CDR1 is DFQATT and CDR2 SNEGSKA (reference sequence). There are 14 residues in the CDR3. The trim removed 3 bases at V and 5 bases at J, leaving 5 bases unmatched. The CDR3 is CSASTSGSAETQYF. CDR3 sequence (DNA): TGCAGTGCTAGTACTAGCGGGAGCGCTGAGACCCAGTACTTC.

A few counts support this clonotype. The chain joins TRBV20-1 to TRBJ2-1; 9 bases line up with TRBD1. Germline V lookup: CDR1 DFQATT, CDR2 SNEGSKA (reference sequence). V was pared by 5 bases and J by 5 bases, with 7 bases of the junction left unmatched. CDR3 length: 14 residues. CDR3: CSAPPGQGNNEQFF. The CDR3 nucleotides are TGCAGTGCTCCTCCGGGACAGGGTAACAATGAGCAGTTCTTC.

This chain connects TRBV7-2 to TRBJ2-2; perhaps TRBD1 as D (5 bases). Trimming pared 1 base from V and 6 bases from J, leaving 18 bases between. The CDR3 has 17 amino acids. Germline V gives CDR1 SGHTA, CDR2 FQGNSA. Here the CDR3 reads CASSLVVGRVWSGELFF. The CDR3 DNA reads TGTGCCAGCAGCTTAGTCGTGGGGCGCGTCTGGTCCGGGGAGCTGTTTTTT.

The chain uses TRBV11-2 and TRBJ2-6, with 7 bases matching TRBD1. V lost 4 bases and J lost 0; bases outside the gene matches: 15. Germline V lookup: CDR1 SGHAT, CDR2 FQNNGV. This CDR3 comprises 20 residues. The CDR3 nucleotides are TGTGCCAGCAGCTCCCTTAGGCGCCGGGACAGAGACTCTGGGGCCAACGTCCTGACTTTC. Amino acid sequence: CASSSLRRRDRDSGANVLTF.

The genes are TRBV10-3 and TRBJ2-7; maybe TRBD1 (7 bases). This CDR3 spans 12 amino acids. Germline V lookup: CDR1 ENHRY, CDR2 SYGVKD. Trimming stripped 11 bases from V and 7 bases from J, with 18 bases between. DNA of the CDR3: TGTGCCGTTCGACAGGGAGGAGGTGAGCAGTACTTC. This translates into CAVRQGGGEQYF.